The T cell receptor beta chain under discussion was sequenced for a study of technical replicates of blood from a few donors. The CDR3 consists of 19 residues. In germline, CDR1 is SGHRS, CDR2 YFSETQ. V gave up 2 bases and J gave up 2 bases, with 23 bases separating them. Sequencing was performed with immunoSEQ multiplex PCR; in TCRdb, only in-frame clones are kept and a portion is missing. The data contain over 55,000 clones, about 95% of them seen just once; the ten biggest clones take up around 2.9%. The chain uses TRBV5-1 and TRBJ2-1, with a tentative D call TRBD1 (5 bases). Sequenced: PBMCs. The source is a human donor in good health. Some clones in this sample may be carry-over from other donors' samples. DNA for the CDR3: TGCGCCAGCAGCTTAATCTCCTTTGCAGGGCCTTCTCCCTACAATGAGCAGTTCTTC. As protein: CASSLISFAGPSPYNEQFF.